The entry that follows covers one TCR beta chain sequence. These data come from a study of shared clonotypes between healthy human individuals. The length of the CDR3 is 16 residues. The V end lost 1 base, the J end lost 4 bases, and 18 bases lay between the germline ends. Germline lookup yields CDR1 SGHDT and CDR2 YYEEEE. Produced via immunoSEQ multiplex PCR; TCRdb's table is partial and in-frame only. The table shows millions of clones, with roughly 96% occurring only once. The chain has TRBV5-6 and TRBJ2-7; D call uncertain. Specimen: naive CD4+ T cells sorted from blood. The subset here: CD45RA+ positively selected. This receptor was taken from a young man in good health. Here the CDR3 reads CASSLLSAGLGYEQYF. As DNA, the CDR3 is TGTGCCAGCAGCTTGCTTTCCGCTGGGCTGGGATACGAGCAGTACTTC.